One TCR beta chain is described in this entry. The sample belongs to a study of blood T cell repertoires in COVID-19. Study background: Sources were T cells, B-cell-depleted T cells, or PBMCs; the material itself was cDNA or gDNA.

Original processing methods: Estimation of nucleated cell counts was performed using reference gene primer amplification. Clones were read by immunoSEQ multiplex PCR, and TCRdb kept only the in-frame ones, dropping some. V, J and clone size reflect that table, while D and trimming were determined from the DNA. The sample has about 190,000 clones, less than 90% seen once. The trim removed 0 bases at V and 8 bases at J, leaving 9 bases unmatched. Germline V CDR1 and CDR2: LGHNA, YSLEER. The CDR3 covers 15 residues. Sequencing used PBMCs or T cells enriched from blood (not recorded which). The chain uses TRBV4-3 and TRBJ1-2; the match to TRBD1 covers 7 bases. This TCR was recovered from a woman aged 30 to 39 who had been exposed to COVID-19. The chain's CDR3 is CASSQDLGQVYGYTF. The CDR3 bases are TGCGCCAGCAGCCAAGATCTAGGACAGGTTTACGGCTACACCTTC.